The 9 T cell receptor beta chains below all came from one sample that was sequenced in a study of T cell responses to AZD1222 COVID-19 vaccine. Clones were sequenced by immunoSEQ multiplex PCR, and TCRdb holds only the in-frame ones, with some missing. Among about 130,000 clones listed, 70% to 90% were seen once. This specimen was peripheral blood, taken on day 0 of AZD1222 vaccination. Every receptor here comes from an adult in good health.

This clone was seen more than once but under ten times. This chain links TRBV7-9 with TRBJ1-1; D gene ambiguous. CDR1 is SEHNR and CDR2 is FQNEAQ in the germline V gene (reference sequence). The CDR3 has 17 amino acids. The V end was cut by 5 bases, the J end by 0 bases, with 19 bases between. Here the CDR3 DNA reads TGTGCCAGCAGCCTTAGGATGATACCACTCATGAACACTGAAGCTTTCTTT. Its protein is CASSLRMIPLMNTEAFF.

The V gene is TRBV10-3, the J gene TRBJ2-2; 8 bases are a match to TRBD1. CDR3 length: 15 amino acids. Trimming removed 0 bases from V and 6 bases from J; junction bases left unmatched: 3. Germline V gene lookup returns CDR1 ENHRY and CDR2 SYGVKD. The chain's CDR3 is CAISESTGAAGELFF. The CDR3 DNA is TGTGCCATCAGTGAGTCGACAGGGGCGGCCGGGGAGCTGTTTTTT.

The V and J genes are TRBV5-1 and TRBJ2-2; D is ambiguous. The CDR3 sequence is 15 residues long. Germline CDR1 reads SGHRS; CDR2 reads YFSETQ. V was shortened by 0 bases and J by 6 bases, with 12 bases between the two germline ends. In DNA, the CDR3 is TGCGCCAGCAGCTTGGTGGGAAAAAGCGCCGGGGAGCTGTTTTTT. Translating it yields CASSLVGKSAGELFF.

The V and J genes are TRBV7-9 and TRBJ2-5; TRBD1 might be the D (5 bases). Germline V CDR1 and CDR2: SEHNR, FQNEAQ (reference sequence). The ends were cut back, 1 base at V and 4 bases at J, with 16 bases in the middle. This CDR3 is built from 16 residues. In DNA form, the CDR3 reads TGTGCCAGCAGCTTAGGGGGTGGGGCGATTGGAGAGACCCAGTACTTC. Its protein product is CASSLGGGAIGETQYF.

For the CDR3, the DNA is TGTGCCAGCAGTTTATCGGTGGGGGCCCCGAGGTCTGAAGCTTTCTTT. It translates to CASSLSVGAPRSEAFF. The rearrangement joins TRBV27 to TRBJ1-1; D is perhaps TRBD1 (6 bases). V was shortened by 0 bases and J by 6 bases, with 17 bases between the two germline ends. Germline values: CDR1 MNHEY, CDR2 SMNVEV (reference sequence). CDR3 size: 16 residues.

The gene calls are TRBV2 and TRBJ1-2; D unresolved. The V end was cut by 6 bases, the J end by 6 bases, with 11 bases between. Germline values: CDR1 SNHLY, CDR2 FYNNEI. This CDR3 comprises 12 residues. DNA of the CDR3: TGTGCCAGCAGCGAACACAAGGATGGCTACACCTTC. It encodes CASSEHKDGYTF.

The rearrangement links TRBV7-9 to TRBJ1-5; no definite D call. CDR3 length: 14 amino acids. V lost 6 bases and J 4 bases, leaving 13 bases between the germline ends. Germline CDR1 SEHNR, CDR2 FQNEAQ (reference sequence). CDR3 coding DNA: TGTGCCAGCAGACTCTCAGGCGATAATCAGCCCCAGCATTTT. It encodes CASRLSGDNQPQHF.

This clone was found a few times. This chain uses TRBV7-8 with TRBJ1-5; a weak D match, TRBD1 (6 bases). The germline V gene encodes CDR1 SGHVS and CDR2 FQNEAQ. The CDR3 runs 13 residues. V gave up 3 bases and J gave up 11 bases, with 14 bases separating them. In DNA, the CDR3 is TGTGCCAGCAGCTTGACAGGTTTGGGGGCCCAGCATTTT. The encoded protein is CASSLTGLGAQHF.

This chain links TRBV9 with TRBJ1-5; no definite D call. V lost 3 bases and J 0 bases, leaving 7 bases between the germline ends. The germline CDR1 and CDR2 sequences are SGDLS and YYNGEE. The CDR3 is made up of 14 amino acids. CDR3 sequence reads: CASSEAPSNQPQHF. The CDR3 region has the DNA TGTGCCAGCAGCGAGGCCCCTAGCAATCAGCCCCAGCATTTT.